Listed below are T cell receptor beta chains from one sample, sequenced in a study of human T cells and chemical hapten exposure. Via MiXCR, TCRdb re-called the RACE reads, giving one row per CDR3 protein. Of some 330,000 distinct CDR3 sequences in the sample, about 5.4% were seen once. The source material was whole blood, sampled in connection with sensitization to the hapten diphenylcyclopropenone (DPC). These receptors were collected from a young woman with alopecia areata. Some clones in this sample may be carry-over from other donors' samples. CDR3s include the opening cysteine and the closing phenylalanine or tryptophan. D genes are given only for firm matches. Clone size is shown for a subset of rows, as once, few, many or a class of expanded clone.

d_gene | abundance | j_gene | v_gene | CDR3aa | CDR3nt
TRBD1 | many | TRBJ1-2 | TRBV28 | CASSLSGGEVYGYTF | TGTGCCAGCAGTTTATCAGGGGGCGAGGTCTATGGCTACACCTTC
- | - | TRBJ2-6 | TRBV5-5 | CASSLFPQSSGANVLTF | TGTGCCAGCAGCTTGTTCCCACAGAGCTCTGGGGCCAACGTCCTGACTTTC
TRBD1 | many | TRBJ1-1 | TRBV18 | CASSPDRADTEAFF | TGTGCCAGCTCACCGGACAGGGCGGACACTGAAGCTTTCTTT
- | - | TRBJ1-1 | TRBV5-1 | CASSLVQWAEAFF | TGCGCCAGCAGCTTGGTTCAGTGGGCTGAAGCTTTCTTT
- | - | TRBJ2-3 | TRBV25-1 | CASSGGHFSNGIRGAVLDTQYF | TGTGCCAGCAGTGGGGGGCATTTTTCTAATGGAATCAGAGGGGCGGTTTTAGATACGCAGTATTTT
TRBD1 | few | TRBJ2-7 | TRBV6-5 | CASSRGTGADEQYF | TGTGCCAGCAGTCGGGGGACAGGGGCCGACGAGCAGTACTTC
TRBD2 | many | TRBJ2-5 | TRBV7-9 | CASSTLAGGPLQETQYF | TGTGCCAGCAGCACACTAGCGGGGGGGCCCTTGCAAGAGACCCAGTACTTC
- | few | TRBJ2-6 | TRBV6-5 | CASRDWNSGANVLTF | TGTGCCAGCAGGGACTGGAACTCTGGGGCCAACGTCCTGACTTTC
- | - | TRBJ2-1 | TRBV4-2 | CASSQDVNEQFF | TGTGCCAGCAGCCAAGATGTAAATGAGCAGTTCTTC
- | - | TRBJ1-5 | TRBV6-5 | CASSYSRQGGQPQHF | TGTGCCAGCAGTTACTCGCGTCAGGGAGGTCAGCCCCAGCATTTT
TRBD2 | many | TRBJ2-3 | TRBV6-2/TRBV6-3 | CASSYTSGGTDTQYF | TGTGCCAGCAGTTATACTAGCGGGGGAACAGATACGCAGTATTTT
- | - | TRBJ2-2 | TRBV7-2 | CASSLRLNTGELFF | TGTGCCAGCAGCTTACGGTTGAACACCGGGGAGCTGTTTTTT
TRBD1 | many | TRBJ2-5 | TRBV10-3 | CAAQGQQGPQYF | TGTGCCGCACAGGGACAGCAGGGTCCCCAGTACTTC
- | - | TRBJ2-7 | TRBV12-3/TRBV12-4 | CASRLGQTGRRQYF | TGTGCCAGCAGGCTTGGACAGACGGGTCGCCGGCAGTACTTC
- | many | TRBJ2-7 | TRBV5-1 | CASSLEVAHEQYF | TGCGCCAGCAGCTTGGAAGTAGCACACGAGCAGTACTTC